This TCR beta chain was recorded in a study of blood T cell repertoires in COVID-19. Study details: Samples came from the United States, Italy and Spain, spanning acute and convalescent COVID-19. Sample material is recorded as cDNA or gDNA derived from T cells, B-cell-depleted T cells, or PBMCs.

Trimming at V came to 1 base and at J to 4 bases, leaving 7 bases not matched to a gene. From germline, CDR1 is LGHDT and CDR2 YNNKEL (reference sequence). This CDR3 contains 16 residues. Generated by immunoSEQ multiplex PCR, the TCRdb table keeps only in-frame clones and is missing some. The sample shows approximately 170,000 clones, roughly nine tenths of them seen only once. What was sequenced was peripheral blood. The chain employs TRBV3-1 (or the pseudogene TRBV3-2) and TRBJ1-3; TRBD1 agrees at 7 bases. The TCR sequence derives from a woman aged 70-85 years with acute or convalescent COVID-19. This CDR3 is CASSQADRVSGNTIYF. CDR3 sequence (DNA): TGTGCCAGCAGCCAAGCCGACAGGGTTTCGGGAAACACCATATATTTT.